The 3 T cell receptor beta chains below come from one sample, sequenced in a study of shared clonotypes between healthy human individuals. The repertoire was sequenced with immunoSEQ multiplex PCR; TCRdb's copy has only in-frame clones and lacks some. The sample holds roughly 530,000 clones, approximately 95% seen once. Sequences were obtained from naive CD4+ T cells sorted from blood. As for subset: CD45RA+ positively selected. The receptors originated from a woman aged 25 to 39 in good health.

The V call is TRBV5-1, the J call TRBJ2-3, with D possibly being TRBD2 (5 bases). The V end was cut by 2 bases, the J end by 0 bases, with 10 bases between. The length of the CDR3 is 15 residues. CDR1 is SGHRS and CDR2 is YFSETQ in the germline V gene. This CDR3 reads CASSFVGDSTDTQYF. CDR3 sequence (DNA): TGCGCCAGCAGCTTTGTGGGAGATAGCACAGATACGCAGTATTTT. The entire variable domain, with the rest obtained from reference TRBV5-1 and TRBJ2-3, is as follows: KAGVTQTPRYLIKTRGQQVTLSCSPISGHRSVSWYQQTPGQGLQFLFEYFSETQRNKGNFPGRFSGRQFSNSRSEMNVSTLELGDSALYLCASSFVGDSTDTQYFGPGTRLTVL.

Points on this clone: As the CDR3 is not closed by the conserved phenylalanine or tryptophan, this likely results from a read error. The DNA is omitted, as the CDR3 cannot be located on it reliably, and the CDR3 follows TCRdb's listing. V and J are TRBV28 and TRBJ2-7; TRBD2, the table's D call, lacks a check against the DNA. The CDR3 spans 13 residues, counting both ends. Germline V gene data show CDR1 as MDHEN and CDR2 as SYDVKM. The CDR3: CASSDGSEAATLA.

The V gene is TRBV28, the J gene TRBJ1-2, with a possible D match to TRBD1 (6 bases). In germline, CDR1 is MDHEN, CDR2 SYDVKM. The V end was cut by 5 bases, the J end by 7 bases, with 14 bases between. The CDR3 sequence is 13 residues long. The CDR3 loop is CASSQPGDSGYTF. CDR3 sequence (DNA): TGTGCCAGCAGTCAACCAGGGGATTCTGGCTACACCTTC.